The clone carrying this T cell receptor (beta chain) occurred a few times. The junction differs from germline at one of its ends, possibly a read error. This entry is derived from a study of patients and donors after allogeneic stem cell transplantation. TCRdb passed the RT-PCR reads through MiXCR, listing each CDR3 protein once. This table holds 15,000 to 25,000 distinct CDR3 sequences, about 5% found once. CDR1 is SGHNT, CDR2 YYREEE, per germline (reference sequence). The CDR3 is made up of 14 amino acids. The chain uses TRBV5-4 and TRBJ2-1; 16 bases fit TRBD2. This receptor was identified in a human donor who was either an allogeneic HSCT recipient or a stem cell or donor lymphocyte infusion donor (not recorded which). It is not recorded whose cells these are; they may come from a transplant donor. What was sequenced was blood, either unsorted or a sorted T cell fraction (not recorded which). CDR3 coding DNA: TGTGCCAGCAGCGCCGGGACTAGCGGGGGGGCCGGGGCCTTC. This encodes CASSAGTSGGAGAF. The whole variable domain, remainder taken from reference TRBV5-4 and TRBJ2-1, is ETGVTQSPTHLIKTRGQQVTLRCSSQSGHNTVSWYQQALGQGPQFIFQYYREEENGRGNFPPRFSGLQFPNYSSELNVNALELDDSALYLCASSAGTSGGAGAFGPGTRLTVL.